These 21 T cell receptor beta chains share one sample of origin, sequenced in a study of T-cell reconstitution after alpha-beta-depleted transplantation in children. Preparation of the TCRbeta library used unique molecular identifiers. TCRdb reprocessed the PCR reads with MiXCR, giving one entry per CDR3 protein. The repertoire includes 490,000 or so distinct CDR3 sequences, roughly an eighth of them detected once, and about 6% sits in the top ten. The sample consisted of PBMCs from the stem cell graft donor, taken from the stem cell graft. The source is a human donor who donated a stem cell graft to a child with combined immunodeficiency.

In its sample, this clonotype was seen a few times. V is TRBV6-5 and J is TRBJ2-1, with 11 bases fitting TRBD1. In germline, CDR1 is MNHEY, CDR2 SVGAGI. The CDR3 loop spans 15 amino acids. J was trimmed by 6 bases and V by 4 bases; bases with no gene match: 5. The CDR3 loop is CASSWTGGNGNEQFF. The CDR3 DNA sequence: TGTGCCAGCAGTTGGACAGGGGGCAATGGCAATGAGCAGTTCTTC.

The rearrangement links TRBV14 to TRBJ1-6; unclear D gene. Deletions cut 0 bases from V and 9 bases from J, with 3 bases between. This CDR3 has 12 residues. CDR1 and CDR2 from the germline V gene are SGHDN and FVKESK. The CDR3 spells CASSQDSSPLHF. The DNA for the CDR3 is TGTGCCAGCAGCCAAGATTCTTCACCCCTCCACTTT.

The table lists this clonotype with a few counts. The CDR3 nucleotides read TGTGCCAGCAGCTTCTCTCCGGGGAGGGGAGAGACCCAGTACTTC. Protein sequence: CASSFSPGRGETQYF. V is TRBV11-1 and J is TRBJ2-5; 7 bases fit TRBD2. Germline loops: CDR1 SGHAT, CDR2 FQDESV (reference sequence). V lost 3 bases, J lost 4 bases, and 8 bases stayed unmatched. The CDR3 is 15 amino acids.

This clonotype appeared a few times. The chain joins TRBV3-1 to TRBJ2-7; 7 nucleotides match TRBD1. The CDR3 spans 14 residues. The V and J ends lost 1 base and 3 bases, in that order; junction bases with no gene match: 3. Germline-derived CDR1 and CDR2 are LGHDT and YNNKEL (reference sequence). CDR3 sequence reads: CASSQVDRVYEQYF. The DNA of the CDR3 is TGTGCCAGCAGCCAAGTTGACAGGGTCTACGAGCAGTACTTC.

This clonotype was found many times. The gene calls are TRBV12-3 or TRBV12-4 and TRBJ2-2; D might be TRBD2 (6 bases). V was pared by 4 bases and J by 6 bases, with 15 bases between. The CDR3 loop spans 15 amino acids. The DNA for the CDR3 is TGTGCCAGCAGTTCCCCGACTAGGCGGCCCGGGGAGCTGTTTTTT. Translation gives CASSSPTRRPGELFF.

The table lists this clonotype with many counts. The J gene is TRBJ1-2, the V gene TRBV10-3; the D is unclear. Germline CDR1 ENHRY, CDR2 SYGVKD. The V gene lost 3 bases and the J gene lost 3 bases, with 8 bases spanning the gap. CDR3 length: 13 residues. CDR3 coding DNA: TGTGCCATCAGTGACGGAAGACACTATGGCTACACCTTC. It translates to CAISDGRHYGYTF.

In its sample, this clonotype was seen many times. V usage is TRBV12-3 or TRBV12-4 and J usage is TRBJ2-7, with TRBD2 matching 14 bases. V was clipped by 6 bases and J by 3 bases; unmatched bases: 7. The CDR3 runs to 16 residues. Here the CDR3 reads CASSSLGLAGDYEQYF. The CDR3 DNA reads TGTGCCAGCAGCTCGCTGGGACTAGCGGGAGACTACGAGCAGTACTTC.

The rearrangement links TRBV12-3 or TRBV12-4 to TRBJ2-7, with TRBD1 identical over 9 bases. The CDR3 loop spans 18 amino acids. V trimming: 1 base; J trimming: 2 bases; junction bases outside the gene matches: 12. The CDR3 reads CASSLGPLTGGVTYEQYF. As DNA, the CDR3 is TGTGCCAGCAGTTTAGGCCCCTTGACAGGGGGGGTCACCTACGAGCAGTACTTC.

This clonotype was counted at least ten times. The CDR3 coding sequence is TGTGCCACCAGCAGAGATCTGGGCTTTGATACGCAGTATTTT. Protein: CATSRDLGFDTQYF. The gene calls are TRBV15 and TRBJ2-3, with D hard to call. The CDR3 contains 14 residues. V shed 0 bases and J shed 6 bases, with 10 bases lying between them. Germline V gene data show CDR1 as LNHNV and CDR2 as YYDKDF (reference sequence).

This clonotype was counted many times. The chain employs TRBV25-1 and TRBJ2-5; 8 bases are shared with TRBD2. Germline-derived CDR1 and CDR2 are MGHDK and SYGVNS. V lost 3 bases to trimming and J lost 5 bases; unmatched junction nucleotides: 8. This CDR3 spans 15 amino acids. The CDR3 spells CASSDSSGSRETQYF. As DNA, the CDR3 is TGTGCCAGCAGTGATTCCAGCGGGAGCCGGGAGACCCAGTACTTC.

This clonotype was detected many times. The junction shows a germline mismatch at one end, possibly a read error. The chain is built from TRBV19 and TRBJ1-1; TRBD1 matches at 11 bases. The CDR3 has 16 residues. Germline V gene sequence: CDR1 LNHDA, CDR2 SQIVND (reference sequence). The CDR3 spells CASSIGGQGANTEAFF. The CDR3 bases are TGTGCCAGTAGTATAGGCGGACAGGGGGCAAACACTGAAGCCTTCTTT.

The rearrangement links TRBV20-1 to TRBJ1-4; no clear D gene. The V gene's germline CDR1 is DFQATT and CDR2 SNEGSKA (reference sequence). The CDR3 extends over 13 amino acids. V was clipped by 4 bases and J by 5 bases, with 11 bases between them. The CDR3 protein is CSATRASNEKLFF. As DNA, the CDR3 is TGCAGTGCTACCCGGGCCTCGAATGAAAAACTGTTTTTT.

This clonotype was found many times. The chain recombines TRBV29-1 with TRBJ1-1; tentative D call: TRBD1 (5 bases). The CDR3 length is 13 residues. V lost 7 bases to trimming and J lost 0 bases, with 12 bases between them. Per the germline V gene, CDR1 is SQVTM and CDR2 is ANQGSEA. The CDR3 bases are TGCAGCGCCGGGACTTCTATGAACACTGAAGCTTTCTTT. It codes for CSAGTSMNTEAFF.

This clonotype was counted only a few times. This chain uses TRBV4-3 with TRBJ2-3, with D possibly TRBD2 on 8 matching bases. The CDR3 length is 18 residues. CDR1 and CDR2 (germline): LGHNA, YSLEER. V dropped 0 bases and J dropped 0 bases, with 16 bases sitting between them. CDR3 in amino acids: CASSQDPGGGFSTDTQYF. Here the CDR3 DNA reads TGCGCCAGCAGCCAAGATCCGGGAGGGGGCTTTAGCACAGATACGCAGTATTTT.

This clonotype has just a few counts. V gene TRBV12-3 or TRBV12-4 combines with J gene TRBJ2-1; 15 bases line up with TRBD2. The CDR3 is 20 amino acids. The J segment lost 4 bases and the V segment lost 1 base, leaving 11 bases of the junction unmatched. This chain's CDR3 is CASSLGVPGLAGGPYNEQFF. Written as DNA, the CDR3 is TGTGCCAGCAGTTTAGGGGTCCCGGGACTAGCGGGGGGACCTTACAATGAGCAGTTCTTC.

This clonotype was counted many times. The rearrangement uses TRBV9 and TRBJ2-1, with D perhaps TRBD1 or TRBD2 (5 bases each). Germline V lookup: CDR1 SGDLS, CDR2 YYNGEE. CDR3 length: 13 residues. V lost 4 bases and J lost 10, with 15 bases in between. The CDR3 sequence is CASSRDPSKEQFF. The CDR3 coding sequence is TGTGCCAGCAGCCGGGACCCCTCAAAGGAGCAGTTCTTC.

The chain has TRBV10-3 and TRBJ2-1; unclear D gene. CDR1 is ENHRY and CDR2 is SYGVKD in the germline V gene. The CDR3 covers 15 residues. V lost 4 bases and J lost 5, with 15 bases in between. The CDR3 protein is CAISGRLSEDNEQFF. For the CDR3, the DNA is TGTGCCATCAGTGGTCGTCTATCCGAGGACAATGAGCAGTTCTTC.

The CDR3 region is CASSIRDRASEQYF. The DNA for the CDR3 is TGTGCCAGCAGCATCCGGGACAGGGCGTCCGAGCAGTACTTC. This sequence joins TRBV9 and TRBJ2-7; TRBD1 matches 9 bases. After removal of 4 bases from V and 6 bases from J, the junction contained 8 bases not matched to a gene. The germline gives CDR1 SGDLS, CDR2 YYNGEE. This CDR3 region has 14 residues.

This rearrangement joins TRBV19 to TRBJ1-4; D ambiguous. Germline V CDR1 and CDR2: LNHDA, SQIVND (reference sequence). This CDR3 is built from 11 residues. V was pared by 10 bases and J by 5 bases, with 8 bases between. In DNA, the CDR3 is TGTGCCACGCGACGGAATGAAAAACTGTTTTTT. Its translation: CATRRNEKLFF.

About this clonotype: A much bigger clone sits one base away, suggesting this may be a read error. The chain uses TRBV4-2 and TRBJ2-7; 7 bases are a match to TRBD1. This CDR3 contains 17 residues. The germline CDR1 and CDR2 sequences are LGHNA and YNFKEQ. CDR3 region: CASSPVILRGSSHEQYF. As DNA, the CDR3 is TGTGCCAGCAGCCCCGTAATCCTCAGGGGGAGCTCCCACGAGCAGTACTTC.

The rearrangement uses TRBV7-9 and TRBJ1-1; 8 nucleotides line up with TRBD1. The V and J ends lost 5 bases and 5 bases, in that order; junction bases with no gene match: 13. Germline loops: CDR1 SEHNR, CDR2 FQNEAQ (reference sequence). This CDR3 region has 16 residues. CDR3 in amino acids: CASSPKGQGPRTEAFF. CDR3 bases: TGTGCCAGCAGCCCTAAAGGACAGGGACCTCGAACTGAAGCTTTCTTT.